The entry below gives a single TCR beta chain sequence along with its context. Its antigen remains unknown. TCRdb re-analysed the 5' RACE reads in MiXCR, keeping a single row per CDR3 protein. The sample shows some 440,000 distinct CDR3 sequences, roughly 24% of them seen only once. The data originate from a study of identical twins. Regarding the study as a whole: The study found weaker excess twin sharing in beta out-of-frame sequences.

Trimming took 4 bases from V and 8 from J; bases not matched to a gene: 8. This CDR3 contains 14 residues. CDR1 and CDR2 (germline): LGHNA, YNFKEQ. These data were also filed under a second study, of T cells expressing NK-cell markers. That investigation notes: Specificity for HCMV among expanded NKG2C+ T cell clones was not established.

J is TRBJ2-1 and V is TRBV4-2; TRBD2 agrees at 7 bases. Sequencing used CD4+ T cells sorted from blood. This receptor was identified in a young woman in good health. CDR3 in amino acids: CASSPGLVFDEQFF. CDR3 in DNA: TGTGCCAGCAGCCCCGGACTAGTTTTCGATGAGCAGTTCTTC.